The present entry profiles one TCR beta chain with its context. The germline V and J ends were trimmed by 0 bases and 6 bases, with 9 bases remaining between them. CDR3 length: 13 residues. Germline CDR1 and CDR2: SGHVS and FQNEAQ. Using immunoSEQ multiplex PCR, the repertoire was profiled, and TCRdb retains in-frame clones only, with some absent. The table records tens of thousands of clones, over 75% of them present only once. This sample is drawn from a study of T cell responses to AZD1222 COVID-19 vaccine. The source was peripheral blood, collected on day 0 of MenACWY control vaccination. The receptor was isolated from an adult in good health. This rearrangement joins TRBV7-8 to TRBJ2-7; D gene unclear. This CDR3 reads CASSLAGWGEQYF. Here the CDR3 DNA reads TGTGCCAGCAGCTTAGCAGGGTGGGGCGAGCAGTACTTC.